What follows is one T cell receptor (beta chain) and its context. This sample was included in a study of shared clonotypes between healthy human individuals. The repertoire was sequenced with immunoSEQ multiplex PCR; TCRdb's copy has only in-frame clones and lacks some. The data hold about 1 million clones, with approximately 72% observed a single time. The germline V gene encodes CDR1 LNHDA and CDR2 SQIVND (reference sequence). V was pared by 3 bases and J by 10 bases, with 15 bases between. This CDR3 contains 13 residues. This rearrangement joins TRBV19 to TRBJ1-2; D gene ambiguous. This sequence originates from a young man in good health. Sequencing input: memory CD4+ T cells sorted from blood. Subset defined: CD45RA-negative fraction. The CDR3 region has the DNA TGTGCCAGTAGTATTGTGGGAGGGCAGAACTACACCTTC. It specifies CASSIVGGQNYTF. The full variable domain, in which reference TRBV19 and TRBJ1-2 provide the parts outside the CDR3, is DGGITQSPKYLFRKEGQNVTLSCEQNLNHDAMYWYRQDPGQGLRLIYYSQIVNDFQKGDIAEGYSVSREKKESFPLTVTSAQKNPTAFYLCASSIVGGQNYTFGSGTRLTVV.